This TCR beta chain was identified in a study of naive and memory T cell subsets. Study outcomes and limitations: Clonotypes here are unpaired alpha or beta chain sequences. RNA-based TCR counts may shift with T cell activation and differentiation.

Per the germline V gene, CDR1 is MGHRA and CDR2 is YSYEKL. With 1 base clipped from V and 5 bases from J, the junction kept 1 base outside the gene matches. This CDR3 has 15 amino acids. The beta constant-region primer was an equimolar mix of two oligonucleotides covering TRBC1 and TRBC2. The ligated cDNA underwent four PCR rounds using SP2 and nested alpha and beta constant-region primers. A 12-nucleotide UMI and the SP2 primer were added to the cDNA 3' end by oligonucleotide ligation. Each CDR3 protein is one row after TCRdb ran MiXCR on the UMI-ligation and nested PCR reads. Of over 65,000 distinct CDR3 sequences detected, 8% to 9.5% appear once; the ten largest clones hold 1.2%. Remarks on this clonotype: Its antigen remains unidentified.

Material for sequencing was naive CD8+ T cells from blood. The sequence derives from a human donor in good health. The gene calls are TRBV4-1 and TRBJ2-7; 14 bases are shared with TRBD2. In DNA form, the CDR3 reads TGCGCCAGCAGCCAAGGGGGACTAGCGGGAGACGAGCAGTACTTC. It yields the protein CASSQGGLAGDEQYF.